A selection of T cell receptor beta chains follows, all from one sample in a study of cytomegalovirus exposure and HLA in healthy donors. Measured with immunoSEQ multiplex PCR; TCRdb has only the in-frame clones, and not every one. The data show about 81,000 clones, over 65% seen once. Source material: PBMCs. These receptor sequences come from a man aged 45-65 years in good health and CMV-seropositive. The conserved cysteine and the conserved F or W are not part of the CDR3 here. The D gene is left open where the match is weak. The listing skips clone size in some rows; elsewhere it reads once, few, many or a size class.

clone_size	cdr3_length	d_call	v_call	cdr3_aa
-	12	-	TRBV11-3	ASSRWASNNEQF
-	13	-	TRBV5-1	ASSLPLGGVETQY
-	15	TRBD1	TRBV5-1	ASSLGTGAYFQETQY
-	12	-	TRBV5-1	ASSLLQSTDTQY
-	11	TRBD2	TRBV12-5	ASGASGGRGQF
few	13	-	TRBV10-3	ASSEPNLSGNTIY
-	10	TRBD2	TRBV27	ASSRGTYEQY
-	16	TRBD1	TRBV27	ASSSDRGLFANTGELF
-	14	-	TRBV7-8	ASRSLAETRTGELF
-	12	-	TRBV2	ASRPQGTRTEAF
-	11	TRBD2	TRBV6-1	STASGNTDTQY
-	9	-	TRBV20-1	SARDDTEAF
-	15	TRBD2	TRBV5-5	ASNTRALAGDSYEQY
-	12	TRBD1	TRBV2	ASTAGQGGETQY
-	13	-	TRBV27	ASSFVGGGQETQY
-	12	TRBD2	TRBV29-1	SVVLLAVNNEQF
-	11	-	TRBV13	ASSQQSGNEQF
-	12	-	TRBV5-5	ASSLSGINNEQF
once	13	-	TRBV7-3	ASSQTSYTHNEQF
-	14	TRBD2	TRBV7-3	ASSPWTSGTDNEQF
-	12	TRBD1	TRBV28	ASSVQGVKEKLF
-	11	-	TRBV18	ASSPMDTYGYT
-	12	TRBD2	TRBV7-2	ASSFREGSYEQY
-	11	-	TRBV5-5	ASSTPGADEQF
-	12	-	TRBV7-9	ASSFGTPYNEQF
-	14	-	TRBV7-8	ASSLPGQPSGNTIY
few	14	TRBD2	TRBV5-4	ASSLDLSGVGNEQF
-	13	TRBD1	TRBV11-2	ASSLEQGAGTEAF